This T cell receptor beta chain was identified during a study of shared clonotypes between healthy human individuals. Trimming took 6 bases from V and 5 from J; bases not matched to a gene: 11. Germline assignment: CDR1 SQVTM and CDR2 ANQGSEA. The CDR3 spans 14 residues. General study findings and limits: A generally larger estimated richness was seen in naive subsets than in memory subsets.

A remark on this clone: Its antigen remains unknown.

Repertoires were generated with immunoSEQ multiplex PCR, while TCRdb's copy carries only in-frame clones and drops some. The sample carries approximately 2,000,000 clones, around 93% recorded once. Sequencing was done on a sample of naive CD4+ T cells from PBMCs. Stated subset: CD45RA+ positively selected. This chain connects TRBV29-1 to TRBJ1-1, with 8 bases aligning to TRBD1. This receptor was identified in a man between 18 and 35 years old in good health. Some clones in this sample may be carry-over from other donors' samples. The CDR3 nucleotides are TGCAGCGTATCCGGACAGGGAGGGCCGACTGAAGCTTTCTTT. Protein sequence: CSVSGQGGPTEAFF. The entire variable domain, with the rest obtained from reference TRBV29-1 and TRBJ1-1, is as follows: SAVISQKPSRDICQRGTSLTIQCQVDSQVTMMFWYRQQPGQSLTLIATANQGSEATYESGFVIDKFPISRPNLTFSTLTVSNMSPEDSSIYLCSVSGQGGPTEAFFGQGTRLTVV.